The clone carrying this T cell receptor beta chain has only one observation. Its antigen is undetermined. The data derive from a study of post-analysis software for immune sequencing data. Study-wide results and limits: Elevated frequency relative to controls characterized several TRBV segments in patients, TRBV5-6, TRBV5-1 and TRBV20-1 among them. Controls showed significantly higher normalized Chao1 diversity than did multiple sclerosis patients. With F measure, samples from one preparation batch clustered together strongly.

Unique molecular identifiers had been added to the TCR beta cDNA libraries. Yield was about 500,000 cDNA molecules from around 1 to 9.1 million T cells. TCRdb itself ran the PCR reads through MiXCR, one entry per CDR3 protein. The sample lists about 160,000 distinct CDR3 sequences, around 36% occurring once. V lost 3 bases and J lost 4, with 7 bases in between. CDR1 is MNHEY and CDR2 is SMNVEV in the germline V gene (reference sequence). The CDR3 is 14 amino acids. The source was blood, collected after autologous hematopoietic stem cell transplantation. This TCR was sampled from a girl between 5 and 17 years old with multiple sclerosis. The gene calls are TRBV27 and TRBJ1-6; the D is unclear. CDR3 amino acids: CASSFGLYNSPLHF. The CDR3 DNA sequence: TGTGCCAGCAGTTTTGGACTGTATAATTCACCCCTCCACTTT.